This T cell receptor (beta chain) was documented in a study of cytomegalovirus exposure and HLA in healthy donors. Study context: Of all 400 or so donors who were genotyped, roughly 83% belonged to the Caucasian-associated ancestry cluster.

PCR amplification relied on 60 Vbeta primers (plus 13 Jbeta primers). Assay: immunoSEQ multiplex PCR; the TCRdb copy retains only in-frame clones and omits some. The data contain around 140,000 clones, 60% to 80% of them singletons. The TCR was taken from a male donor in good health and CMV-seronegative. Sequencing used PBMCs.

The CDR3 bases are TGTGCCAGCAGCCCGAAGACAGGGGTCTACGAGCAGTACTTC. It yields the protein CASSPKTGVYEQYF. The J gene is TRBJ2-7, the V gene TRBV9, with 8 positions matching TRBD1. The CDR3 runs to 14 residues. Germline V gene sequence: CDR1 SGDLS, CDR2 YYNGEE. Trimming at V came to 4 bases and at J to 3 bases, leaving 6 bases not matched to a gene. The complete variable domain, with remaining parts taken from reference TRBV9 and TRBJ2-7, reads DSGVTQTPKHLITATGQRVTLRCSPRSGDLSVYWYQQSLDQGLQFLIQYYNGEERAKGNILERFSAQQFPDLHSELNLSSLELGDSALYFCASSPKTGVYEQYFGPGTRLTVT.